Listed below are T cell receptor beta chains from one sample, sequenced in a study of shared clonotypes between healthy human individuals. Profiling relied on immunoSEQ multiplex PCR, and the TCRdb table lists in-frame clones only, not all of them. The profile shows more than 1 million clones, 75% to 85% of them singletons. The sequenced material came from memory CD4+ T cells from PBMCs. These TCRs come from a man between 18 and 35 years old in good health. Some clones in this sample may be carry-over from other donors' samples. Each CDR3 is given with its conserved first and last residue. D genes are given only for firm matches. The size of a clone is reported for some rows only, either as once, few or many, or as a class for expanded clones.

>TRBV15|TRBJ1-2|NA|NA
CATSRDRVQVGYTF
TGTGCCACCAGCAGAGATCGGGTGCAGGTTGGCTACACCTTC
>TRBV9|TRBJ2-3|TRBD2|NA
CASSPLAGHTDTQYF
TGTGCCAGCAGCCCACTAGCGGGACACACAGATACGCAGTATTTT
>TRBV7-9|TRBJ1-4|NA|NA
CASSPRTGGSEKLFF
TGTGCCAGCAGCCCCCGAACTGGGGGAAGTGAAAAACTGTTTTTT
>TRBV6-5|TRBJ1-6|NA|NA
CASSYERDSPLHF
TGTGCCAGCAGTTACGAAAGGGATTCACCCCTCCACTTT
>TRBV19|TRBJ1-5|NA|NA
CASSPQGQPQHF
TGTGCCAGTAGCCCACAGGGTCAGCCCCAGCATTTT
>TRBV7-3|TRBJ2-5|TRBD2|NA
CASSLTSGLAFETQYF
TGTGCCAGCAGCTTAACATCGGGACTAGCGTTTGAGACCCAGTACTTC
>TRBV11-2|TRBJ2-5|NA|few
CASGNIREETQYF
TGTGCCAGCGGCAATATAAGGGAAGAGACCCAGTACTTC
>TRBV19|TRBJ1-5|NA|NA
CASSRGRSSNQPQHF
TGTGCCAGTAGTAGGGGACGGAGTAGCAATCAGCCCCAGCATTTT
>TRBV30|TRBJ2-5|NA|NA
CAWSGAGETQYF
TGTGCCTGGAGTGGGGCGGGAGAGACCCAGTACTTC
>TRBV4-3|TRBJ2-1|TRBD2|NA
CASSQGPPGTRNNEQFF
TGCGCCAGCAGCCAGGGCCCTCCCGGGACTAGAAACAATGAGCAGTTCTTC
>TRBV7-2|TRBJ1-5|NA|NA
CASSLQGAPLSNQPQHF
TGTGCCAGCAGCTTACAGGGTGCCCCACTTAGCAATCAGCCCCAGCATTTT
>TRBV9|TRBJ1-3|NA|once
CASSVGAHNSGNTIYF
TGTGCCAGCAGCGTCGGGGCACACAACTCTGGAAACACCATATATTTT
>TRBV18|TRBJ2-4|NA|NA
CASSPGHFLAKNIQYF
TGTGCCAGCTCACCAGGACATTTTCTAGCCAAAAACATTCAGTACTTC
>TRBV2|TRBJ2-1|TRBD1|NA
CASSETGQGFDEQFF
TGTGCCAGCAGTGAGACGGGACAGGGGTTCGATGAGCAGTTCTTC
>TRBV4-3|TRBJ2-7|NA|NA
CASSQDGTSAWEQYF
TGCGCCAGCAGCCAAGATGGGACATCAGCATGGGAGCAGTACTTC